The source of this T cell receptor beta chain is a study of control samples from healthy donors and cancer patients. The repertoire was sequenced with immunoSEQ multiplex PCR; TCRdb's copy has only in-frame clones and lacks some. The sample holds 35,000 to 50,000 clones, about 90% seen once. This clone was seen only once. Unmatched junction bases numbered 7, after V lost 0 bases and J lost 1 base. The CDR3 is made up of 18 amino acids. From germline, CDR1 is LNHNV and CDR2 YYDKDF (reference sequence). The source of this sequence is a woman aged 60-75 years with lung cancer. The V gene is TRBV15, the J gene TRBJ2-3, with 10 bases identical to TRBD2. The sample consisted of PBMCs. The CDR3 DNA reads as TGTGCCACCAGCAGAGAAACAACCGGGACTAGCGGCACAGATACGCAGTATTTT. Translated, it gives CATSRETTGTSGTDTQYF.